Presented here are 5 T cell receptor beta chains from one specimen sequenced in a study of shared clonotypes between healthy human individuals. Assay used: immunoSEQ multiplex PCR; TCRdb lists only in-frame clones, some missing. The table includes 1,400,000 or so clones, approximately 98.5% detected once. Sequences were obtained from naive CD4+ T cells sorted from blood. The subset was: CD45RA+ positively selected. The receptors originated from a man aged 30 to 39 in good health.

The rearrangement joins TRBV5-1 to TRBJ2-4; 9 nucleotides align to TRBD1. V shed 4 bases and J 6 bases; nucleotides not matched to a gene: 8. The CDR3 runs to 15 residues. Germline CDR1 SGHRS, CDR2 YFSETQ. The CDR3 coding sequence is TGCGCCAGCAGCACGGCACCGGGACAGGGAAACATTCAGTACTTC. Its protein is CASSTAPGQGNIQYF.

The chain joins TRBV27 to TRBJ2-1; 7 bases are shared with TRBD2. CDR1 MNHEY and CDR2 SMNVEV come from the germline V gene (reference sequence). The CDR3 totals 15 residues. V lost 6 bases and J lost 9; bases outside the gene matches: 14. Here the CDR3 DNA reads TGTGCCAGCAGCCCACTAGCGTTGATTTTAAGTGAGCAGTTCTTC. It is translated as CASSPLALILSEQFF.

The chain combines TRBV29-1 with TRBJ2-7, with D perhaps TRBD2 (6 bases). The CDR3 consists of 10 residues. V was shortened by 7 bases and J by 9 bases, with 13 bases between the two germline ends. In germline, CDR1 is SQVTM, CDR2 ANQGSEA. CDR3: CSAGEAVQYF. The CDR3 coding sequence is TGCAGCGCTGGGGAGGCGGTGCAGTACTTC.

The rearrangement joins TRBV4-1 to TRBJ2-1, with 11 bases matching TRBD1. From germline, CDR1 is MGHRA and CDR2 YSYEKL. V trimming: 4 bases; J trimming: 4 bases; junction bases outside the gene matches: 6. The CDR3 has 16 residues. CDR3: CASSPVRDRGYNEQFF. Written as DNA, the CDR3 is TGCGCCAGCAGCCCTGTCCGGGACAGGGGGTACAATGAGCAGTTCTTC.

This clone appeared a single time. CDR3 bases: TGTGCAAGTCGCTTCGAGGAAGAGACGACAGGGCAGCCTCGACAAGAGACCCAGTACTTC. Residues: CASRFEEETTGQPRQETQYF. V gene TRBV12-2 combines with J gene TRBJ2-5; the table calls TRBD1, which could not be checked here. TRBV12-2 corresponds to a pseudogene. The CDR3 is 20 amino acids.